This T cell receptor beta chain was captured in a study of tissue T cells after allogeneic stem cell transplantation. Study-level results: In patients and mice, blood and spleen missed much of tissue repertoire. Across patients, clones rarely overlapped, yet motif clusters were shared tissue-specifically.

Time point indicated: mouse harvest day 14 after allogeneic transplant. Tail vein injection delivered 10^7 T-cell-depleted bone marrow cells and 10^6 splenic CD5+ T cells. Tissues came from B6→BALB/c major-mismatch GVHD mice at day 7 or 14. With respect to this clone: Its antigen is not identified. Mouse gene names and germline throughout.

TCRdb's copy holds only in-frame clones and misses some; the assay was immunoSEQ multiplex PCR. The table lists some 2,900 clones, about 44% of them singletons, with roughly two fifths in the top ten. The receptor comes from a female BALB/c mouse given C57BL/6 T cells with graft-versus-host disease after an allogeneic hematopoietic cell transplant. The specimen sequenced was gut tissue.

The CDR3 loop is CASSLSQNQDTQYF. CDR3 DNA (partial): TGTGCCAGCAGTCTGTCGCAAAATCAAGACACCCAGTAC. The chain combines TRBV24 with TRBJ2-5; D is unresolved. Read data end 1 residue before the CDR3 end; the end is taken from the germline J gene. Trimming removed 1 base from V and 3 bases from J, with 8 bases in between. Germline V gives CDR1 KGHTA, CDR2 FRNEEI. The CDR3 extends over 14 amino acids.